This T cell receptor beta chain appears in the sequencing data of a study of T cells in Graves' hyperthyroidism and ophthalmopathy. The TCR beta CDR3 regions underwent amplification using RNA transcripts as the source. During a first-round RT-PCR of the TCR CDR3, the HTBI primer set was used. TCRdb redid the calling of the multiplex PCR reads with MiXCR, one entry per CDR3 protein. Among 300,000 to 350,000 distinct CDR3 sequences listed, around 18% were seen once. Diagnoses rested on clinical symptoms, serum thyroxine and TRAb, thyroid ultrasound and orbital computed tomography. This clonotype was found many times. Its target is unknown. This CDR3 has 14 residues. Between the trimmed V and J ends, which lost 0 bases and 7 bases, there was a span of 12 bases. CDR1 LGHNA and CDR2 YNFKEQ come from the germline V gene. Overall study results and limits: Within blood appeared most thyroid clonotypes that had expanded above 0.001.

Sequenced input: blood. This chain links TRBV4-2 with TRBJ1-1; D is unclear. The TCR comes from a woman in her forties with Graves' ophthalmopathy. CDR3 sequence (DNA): TGTGCCAGCAGCCAAGATCCCACTCGGGTTGAAGCTTTCTTT. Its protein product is CASSQDPTRVEAFF.